This TCR beta chain was sequenced in a study of T-cell reconstitution after alpha-beta-depleted transplantation in children. During its preparation, the TCRbeta library received unique molecular identifiers. TCRdb re-derived calls from the PCR reads in MiXCR, one entry per CDR3 protein. Among around 600,000 distinct CDR3 sequences, roughly 17% were seen once, and the ten largest hold about 1.1%. This CDR3 spans 11 amino acids. The sample holds a few counts of this clonotype. The junction differs from germline at one of its ends, possibly a read error. The material sequenced was PBMCs from the stem cell graft donor, taken from the stem cell graft. This receptor was identified in a human donor who donated a stem cell graft to a child with acute myeloid leukemia. This chain links TRBV12-3 or TRBV12-4 with TRBJ2-1, with D perhaps TRBD1 or TRBD2 (5 bases each). Here the CDR3 DNA reads TGTGCCAGCAGTCAGGGACCACGGAATGTATTC. The encoded protein is CASSQGPRNVF.